This T cell receptor beta chain was profiled in a study of blood T cell repertoires in COVID-19. Germline lookup yields CDR1 MNHEY and CDR2 SMNVEV (reference sequence). V dropped 4 bases and J dropped 1 base, with 12 bases sitting between them. The CDR3 sequence is 15 residues long. How the authors handled the data: Reference gene primer amplification in the assay estimated nucleated cell counts. Assay: immunoSEQ multiplex PCR; the TCRdb copy retains only in-frame clones and omits some. Clone size and the V and J calls come from that table; the DNA yielded D and trimming. The sample lists roughly 90,000 clones, around four fifths occurring once.

The chain links TRBV27 to TRBJ2-3; D is perhaps TRBD1 (6 bases). The sequenced material came from peripheral blood. The sequence derives from a human donor in a cohort sampled during active COVID-19. In DNA, the CDR3 is TGTGCCAGCAGTTCACAGGGTATCGGCACAGATACGCAGTATTTT. Protein product: CASSSQGIGTDTQYF.